This T cell receptor beta chain was documented in a study of blood T cell repertoires in COVID-19. Method: immunoSEQ multiplex PCR; TCRdb's copy keeps in-frame clones and lacks some. The profile shows about 100,000 clones, approximately 80% of them singletons. The CDR3 runs 12 residues. Germline values: CDR1 ENHRY, CDR2 SYGVKD. With 2 bases removed from V and 8 bases from J, the gap between germline ends came to 9 bases. The sequence derives from a woman in her 70s with acute or convalescent COVID-19. V gene TRBV10-3 combines with J gene TRBJ1-2; unclear D gene. Sequenced sample: peripheral blood. CDR3 nucleotide sequence: TGTGCCATCAGTGAGGTACATGAAGGCTACACCTTC. Translation: CAISEVHEGYTF.